The rows below give T cell receptor beta chains drawn from one sample of a study of T cell repertoires in cytomegalovirus infection. MiXCR was run by TCRdb on the reads, yielding one entry per CDR3 protein. This table holds about a million distinct CDR3 sequences, around 31% found once. Their antigens remain unidentified. The input for sequencing was cultured CD8+ T cells from PBMCs, taken from culture after CMV antigen stimulation. The receptor set was obtained from a human donor in good health (CMV status not recorded). Some clones in this sample may be carry-over from other donors' samples. The CDR3 runs from the conserved cysteine through the conserved F or W. A D gene is named only where the DNA matches it firmly. Size is stated for part of the rows, as once, few or many counts, or as a class when the clone is expanded.

V gene: TRBV27; clone size: NA; D gene: NA; J gene: TRBJ2-1; CDR3 DNA: TGTGCCAGCAGTTCCCCGAGCGGGCTATTCTACAATGAGCAGTTCTTC; CDR3 protein: CASSSPSGLFYNEQFF
V gene: TRBV7-8; clone size: NA; D gene: NA; J gene: TRBJ2-5; CDR3 DNA: TGTGCCAGCAGCTTGGGGCAGGCGGGGCTCCGAGAGACCCAGTACTTC; CDR3 protein: CASSLGQAGLRETQYF
V gene: TRBV7-9; clone size: NA; D gene: TRBD1; J gene: TRBJ2-2; CDR3 DNA: TGTGCCAGCAGCCCAACCGGGACAGCGAACACCGGGGAGCTGTTTTTT; CDR3 protein: CASSPTGTANTGELFF
V gene: TRBV24-1; clone size: NA; D gene: NA; J gene: TRBJ2-3; CDR3 DNA: TGTGCCACCAGAAATTTACGGGCTCACCCCTTAGACACAGATACGCAGTATTTT; CDR3 protein: CATRNLRAHPLDTDTQYF
V gene: TRBV4-1; clone size: few; D gene: NA; J gene: TRBJ1-6; CDR3 DNA: TGCGCCAGCAGCCAAGACAGGGGCGTTAATTCACCCCTCCACTTT; CDR3 protein: CASSQDRGVNSPLHF
V gene: TRBV28; clone size: NA; D gene: NA; J gene: TRBJ2-5; CDR3 DNA: TGTGCCACTAACTGGGGTGGAGAAGAGACCCAGTACTTC; CDR3 protein: CATNWGGEETQYF
V gene: TRBV4-1; clone size: few; D gene: NA; J gene: TRBJ2-5; CDR3 DNA: TGCGCCAGCAGCCAAGGGATATCTATAACCCAGTACTTC; CDR3 protein: CASSQGISITQYF
V gene: TRBV27; clone size: few; D gene: TRBD1; J gene: TRBJ1-2; CDR3 DNA: TGTGCCAGCAGTTTTACCAGGGGGCATTCTTATGGCTACACCTTC; CDR3 protein: CASSFTRGHSYGYTF
V gene: TRBV29-1; clone size: NA; D gene: TRBD1; J gene: TRBJ2-7; CDR3 DNA: TGCAGCGCTGGGGACAGGGAGACCTACGAGCAGTACTTC; CDR3 protein: CSAGDRETYEQYF
V gene: TRBV7-9; clone size: many; D gene: NA; J gene: TRBJ2-7; CDR3 DNA: TGTGCCAGCAGCCACATCCGGGTCTCAACCTACGAGCAGTACTTC; CDR3 protein: CASSHIRVSTYEQYF
V gene: TRBV5-4; clone size: NA; D gene: TRBD1; J gene: TRBJ2-2; CDR3 DNA: TGTGCCAGCAGCGGAATGGGACAGTCCGGGCTGGGCACCGGGGAGCTGTTTTTT; CDR3 protein: CASSGMGQSGLGTGELFF
V gene: TRBV10-3; clone size: few; D gene: NA; J gene: TRBJ1-1; CDR3 DNA: TGTGCCATCAGTGAGGCGACGTCGGGGGCTGGGCCCGGGAACACTGAAGCTTTCTTT; CDR3 protein: CAISEATSGAGPGNTEAFF
V gene: TRBV28; clone size: few; D gene: NA; J gene: TRBJ1-1; CDR3 DNA: TGTGCCAGCAGTCACGAGGGGGGAGGCACTGAAGCTTTCTTT; CDR3 protein: CASSHEGGGTEAFF
V gene: TRBV7-9; clone size: once; D gene: NA; J gene: TRBJ1-2; CDR3 DNA: TGTGCCAGCAGCTTAGTCCCCCAGCCTCTTAATTCTGGCTACACCTTC; CDR3 protein: CASSLVPQPLNSGYTF
V gene: TRBV28; clone size: few; D gene: TRBD2; J gene: TRBJ2-2; CDR3 DNA: TGTGCCAGCAGATCTAGCGGGGGGAACACCGGGGAGCTGTTTTTT; CDR3 protein: CASRSSGGNTGELFF
V gene: TRBV6-5; clone size: NA; D gene: TRBD2; J gene: TRBJ2-2; CDR3 DNA: TGTGCCAGCAGTTACTCGTGGCGGGGGGGCGCCGGGGAGCTGTTTTTT; CDR3 protein: CASSYSWRGGAGELFF
V gene: TRBV10-3; clone size: NA; D gene: TRBD2; J gene: TRBJ2-3; CDR3 DNA: TGTGCCATCAGGGTACGAGCGGGGGTCGATTCAGATACGCAGTATTTT; CDR3 protein: CAIRVRAGVDSDTQYF
V gene: TRBV4-1; clone size: NA; D gene: NA; J gene: TRBJ2-1; CDR3 DNA: TGCGCCAGCAGCGGGGACACATACAATGAGCAGTTCTTC; CDR3 protein: CASSGDTYNEQFF
V gene: TRBV12-3/TRBV12-4; clone size: NA; D gene: NA; J gene: TRBJ2-2; CDR3 DNA: TGTGCCAGCACTTCCGATTCGGGCCCAAGGGAGCTGTTTTTT; CDR3 protein: CASTSDSGPRELFF
V gene: TRBV19; clone size: once; D gene: NA; J gene: TRBJ2-2; CDR3 DNA: TGTGCCAGTAGTCCCCGGACAGATAACACCGGGGAGCTGTTTTTT; CDR3 protein: CASSPRTDNTGELFF
V gene: TRBV6-2/TRBV6-3; clone size: NA; D gene: NA; J gene: TRBJ2-5; CDR3 DNA: TGTGCCAGCAGTGGGGCCGGGACCCAGTACTTC; CDR3 protein: CASSGAGTQYF
V gene: TRBV2; clone size: NA; D gene: NA; J gene: TRBJ1-2; CDR3 DNA: TGTGCCAGCAGGAAGGAAGGAGGGCTAGCTGATGGCTACACCTTC; CDR3 protein: CASRKEGGLADGYTF
V gene: TRBV7-6; clone size: few; D gene: NA; J gene: TRBJ1-1; CDR3 DNA: TGTGCCAGCAGCTTAACCCGGAACCCTGGGGCTGAAGCTTTCTTT; CDR3 protein: CASSLTRNPGAEAFF
V gene: TRBV6-6; clone size: many; D gene: NA; J gene: TRBJ2-3; CDR3 DNA: TGTGCCAGCAGTTACGTTGTCCAGTCAGTTAGGTCCGATACGCAGTATTTT; CDR3 protein: CASSYVVQSVRSDTQYF
V gene: TRBV7-2; clone size: many; D gene: NA; J gene: TRBJ2-1; CDR3 DNA: TGTGCCAGCAGCTTAGCTTCAGGCCTTAATGAGCAGTTCTTC; CDR3 protein: CASSLASGLNEQFF
V gene: TRBV2; clone size: NA; D gene: NA; J gene: TRBJ1-3; CDR3 DNA: TGTGCCAGCAGTGTTGCGGTCTCTGGAAACACCATATATTTT; CDR3 protein: CASSVAVSGNTIYF
V gene: TRBV10-3; clone size: few; D gene: TRBD2; J gene: TRBJ2-1; CDR3 DNA: TGTGCCATCAGTGCCGGGACTAGCGGGGAAAGCTCCTACAATGAGCAGTTCTTC; CDR3 protein: CAISAGTSGESSYNEQFF
V gene: TRBV19; clone size: NA; D gene: NA; J gene: TRBJ1-4; CDR3 DNA: TGTGCCAGTAGTATACTATCGGGAGATGAAAAACTGTTTTTT; CDR3 protein: CASSILSGDEKLFF
V gene: TRBV3-1; clone size: NA; D gene: NA; J gene: TRBJ1-4; CDR3 DNA: TGTGCCAGCAGCCTGGAGGGTGTGGCTAATGAAAAACTGTTTTTT; CDR3 protein: CASSLEGVANEKLFF
V gene: TRBV10-3; clone size: few; D gene: TRBD2; J gene: TRBJ2-1; CDR3 DNA: TGTGTCACCTACCCAGACGGGGGGGAGCAGTTCTTC; CDR3 protein: CVTYPDGGEQFF
V gene: TRBV10-3; clone size: many; D gene: NA; J gene: TRBJ1-5; CDR3 DNA: TGTGCCACCGAAGGGGGGGATAGCAATCAGCCCCAGCATTTT; CDR3 protein: CATEGGDSNQPQHF
V gene: TRBV7-9; clone size: few; D gene: NA; J gene: TRBJ2-2; CDR3 DNA: TGTGCCAGCAGCTTAGAGATGGGGTTCACCGGGGAGCTGTTTTTT; CDR3 protein: CASSLEMGFTGELFF
V gene: TRBV12-5; clone size: few; D gene: NA; J gene: TRBJ2-7; CDR3 DNA: TGTGCTAGTGGAGTGGGCGACGAGCAGTACTTC; CDR3 protein: CASGVGDEQYF
V gene: TRBV5-5; clone size: once; D gene: TRBD2; J gene: TRBJ2-2; CDR3 DNA: TGTGCCAGCAGCTTGGTGCTAGCGGGGGGGCGAACCGGGGAGCTGTTTTTT; CDR3 protein: CASSLVLAGGRTGELFF
V gene: TRBV7-9; clone size: many; D gene: NA; J gene: TRBJ2-7; CDR3 DNA: TGTGCCAGCAGCTTAGTGGTCAGCTACGAGCAGTACTTC; CDR3 protein: CASSLVVSYEQYF
V gene: TRBV7-6; clone size: few; D gene: TRBD2; J gene: TRBJ2-1; CDR3 DNA: TGTGCCAGCAGCTTAGATGGTCCAGCGGGGAGTTACAATGAGCAGTTCTTC; CDR3 protein: CASSLDGPAGSYNEQFF
V gene: TRBV6-6; clone size: NA; D gene: NA; J gene: TRBJ1-1; CDR3 DNA: TGTGCCAGCAGTTACTCGAGAGGGGACGTAGATTTCTTT; CDR3 protein: CASSYSRGDVDFF
V gene: TRBV12-3/TRBV12-4; clone size: few; D gene: NA; J gene: TRBJ2-7; CDR3 DNA: TGTGCCAGCGTAGGTTCCAACTACGAGCAGTACTTC; CDR3 protein: CASVGSNYEQYF
V gene: TRBV19; clone size: few; D gene: TRBD1; J gene: TRBJ2-1; CDR3 DNA: TGTGCCAGCAGTCCCGGGACAGGTCCGGACCAGTTCTTC; CDR3 protein: CASSPGTGPDQFF
V gene: TRBV7-9; clone size: NA; D gene: TRBD1; J gene: TRBJ1-3; CDR3 DNA: TGTGCCAGCAGCCCGGGGACAGGCGGCTCTGGAAACACCATATATTTT; CDR3 protein: CASSPGTGGSGNTIYF
V gene: TRBV14; clone size: few; D gene: NA; J gene: TRBJ2-1; CDR3 DNA: TGTGCCAGCAGCGGGGCCGGGACGTGGAATGAGCAGTTCTTC; CDR3 protein: CASSGAGTWNEQFF
V gene: TRBV6-5; clone size: few; D gene: NA; J gene: TRBJ2-1; CDR3 DNA: TGTGCCTCGGCCTACAGCTCCTACAATGAGCAGTTCTTC; CDR3 protein: CASAYSSYNEQFF
V gene: TRBV5-1; clone size: NA; D gene: NA; J gene: TRBJ2-1; CDR3 DNA: TGCGCCAGCGGGGATGGGGGCCTTAATGAGCAGTTCTTC; CDR3 protein: CASGDGGLNEQFF
V gene: TRBV20-1; clone size: NA; D gene: NA; J gene: TRBJ1-1; CDR3 DNA: TGCAGTGCTAGAGATGCAAAGGATAACACTGAAGCTTTCTTT; CDR3 protein: CSARDAKDNTEAFF
V gene: TRBV12-3/TRBV12-4; clone size: NA; D gene: TRBD1; J gene: TRBJ1-2; CDR3 DNA: TGTGCCAGCAGTAGCGGACAGGGGCCCAGAGTGGTTTCTTCTAACTATGGCTACACCTTC; CDR3 protein: CASSSGQGPRVVSSNYGYTF
V gene: TRBV5-1; clone size: few; D gene: NA; J gene: TRBJ1-6; CDR3 DNA: TGCGCCAGCAGCTTGGGGAGCTGGGACCGACTTCCCTCCTATAATTCACCCCTCCACTTT; CDR3 protein: CASSLGSWDRLPSYNSPLHF
V gene: TRBV27; clone size: NA; D gene: NA; J gene: TRBJ2-5; CDR3 DNA: TGTGCCAGCAGTTTATCTCCCGGGTTCGAGACCCAGTACTTC; CDR3 protein: CASSLSPGFETQYF
V gene: TRBV19; clone size: few; D gene: NA; J gene: TRBJ2-1; CDR3 DNA: TGTGCCAGTAGTATCCCGCCGCGCTCCTACAATGAGCAGTTCTTC; CDR3 protein: CASSIPPRSYNEQFF
V gene: TRBV12-3/TRBV12-4; clone size: many; D gene: TRBD1; J gene: TRBJ1-4; CDR3 DNA: TGTGCCAGCAGGAACTTTTCGGACAGGGAGGAAGAAAAACTGTTTTTT; CDR3 protein: CASRNFSDREEEKLFF
V gene: TRBV27; clone size: NA; D gene: TRBD2; J gene: TRBJ2-3; CDR3 DNA: TGTGCCAGCAGACTCCTAGCGGGATCAGATACGCAGTATTTT; CDR3 protein: CASRLLAGSDTQYF
V gene: TRBV7-9; clone size: NA; D gene: TRBD2; J gene: TRBJ2-3; CDR3 DNA: TGTGCCAGCAGCCCGCGGACTAGCGGGCCCAGCACAGATACGCAGTATTTT; CDR3 protein: CASSPRTSGPSTDTQYF
V gene: TRBV4-2; clone size: NA; D gene: NA; J gene: TRBJ2-1; CDR3 DNA: TGTGCCAGCAGCCAAGAGGAGGGGGGAGCCTACAATGAGCAGTTCTTC; CDR3 protein: CASSQEEGGAYNEQFF
V gene: TRBV5-8; clone size: NA; D gene: NA; J gene: TRBJ1-5; CDR3 DNA: TGTGCCAGCAGCTTGCCGTGGTATAGCAATCAGCCCCAGCATTTT; CDR3 protein: CASSLPWYSNQPQHF
V gene: TRBV4-1; clone size: NA; D gene: TRBD2; J gene: TRBJ2-3; CDR3 DNA: TGCGCCAGCAGCCGGACTAGCGGGGGGCATTCAGATACGCAGTATTTT; CDR3 protein: CASSRTSGGHSDTQYF
V gene: TRBV7-6; clone size: many; D gene: NA; J gene: TRBJ2-5; CDR3 DNA: TGTGCCAGCAGCCGATACTTGACTCTAGAGGGAGAGACCCAGTACTTC; CDR3 protein: CASSRYLTLEGETQYF
V gene: TRBV7-6; clone size: NA; D gene: TRBD1; J gene: TRBJ2-3; CDR3 DNA: TGTGCCAGCAGCTTAGCGGACAGGGTCACAATAGATACGCAGTATTTT; CDR3 protein: CASSLADRVTIDTQYF
V gene: TRBV7-6; clone size: NA; D gene: NA; J gene: TRBJ2-7; CDR3 DNA: TGTGCCAGCAGCTCGACAGAGAACTACGAGCAGTACTTC; CDR3 protein: CASSSTENYEQYF
V gene: TRBV15; clone size: few; D gene: TRBD1; J gene: TRBJ2-1; CDR3 DNA: TGTGCCACCAGCTGGGGACAGGACTCCTACAATGAGCAGTTCTTC; CDR3 protein: CATSWGQDSYNEQFF
V gene: TRBV7-2; clone size: many; D gene: NA; J gene: TRBJ1-3; CDR3 DNA: TGTGCCAGCAGCTTAGCCGGACAGTTAAACTCTGGAAACACCATATATTTT; CDR3 protein: CASSLAGQLNSGNTIYF
V gene: TRBV10-3; clone size: many; D gene: TRBD1; J gene: TRBJ1-1; CDR3 DNA: TGTGCCATCAGGTCAGGGGGCTTGGACACTGAAGCTTTCTTT; CDR3 protein: CAIRSGGLDTEAFF